Each of the 6 T cell receptor beta chains below was sequenced from the same sample in a study of blood T cell repertoires in COVID-19. Measured with immunoSEQ multiplex PCR; TCRdb has only the in-frame clones, and not every one. The table includes approximately 24,000 clones, 85% to 90% detected once. Source material: peripheral blood. These receptor sequences come from a human donor with active COVID-19. The donor label of this sample is uncertain.

The chain carries TRBV2 and TRBJ1-6; 7 bases are shared with TRBD1. The CDR3 has 15 residues. The germline V gene has CDR1 SNHLY and CDR2 FYNNEI. V dropped 7 bases and J dropped 9; count of bases not matched to a gene: 12. CDR3 residues: CASTAQGQQASPLHF. CDR3 DNA: TGTGCCAGCACCGCGCAGGGACAGCAAGCTTCACCCCTCCACTTT.

The chain recombines TRBV11-2 with TRBJ2-7; 7 bases agree with TRBD2. Unmatched junction bases numbered 9, after V lost 5 bases and J lost 2 bases. Per the germline V gene, CDR1 is SGHAT and CDR2 is FQNNGV. This CDR3 comprises 15 residues. CDR3 sequence: CASSRAGGSTYEQYF. In DNA form, the CDR3 reads TGTGCCAGCAGCCGAGCCGGCGGGAGCACCTACGAGCAGTACTTC.

The chain uses TRBV4-1 and TRBJ2-5; TRBD1 might be the D (6 bases). The CDR3 is 14 amino acids. Germline loops: CDR1 MGHRA, CDR2 YSYEKL. V shed 2 bases and J shed 4 bases, with 11 bases lying between them. The CDR3 nucleotides read TGCGCCAGCAGCCAATACGGCAGGGGAGAGACCCAGTACTTC. Its translation: CASSQYGRGETQYF.

The CDR3 loop reads CASSPRDSSGANVLTF. Written as DNA, the CDR3 is TGTGCCAGTAGTCCCCGCGACAGCTCTGGGGCCAACGTCCTGACTTTC. V and J are TRBV19 and TRBJ2-6; D might be TRBD1 (5 bases). CDR1 and CDR2 (germline): LNHDA, SQIVND (reference sequence). V lost 5 bases and J lost 0, with 11 bases in between. This CDR3 spans 16 amino acids.

The chain recombines TRBV11-3 with TRBJ2-1, with D tentatively TRBD1 (6 bases). The CDR3 runs 14 residues. Germline V CDR1 and CDR2: SGHNT, YENEEA. Deletions cut 1 base from V and 6 bases from J, with 10 bases between. The CDR3 region has the DNA TGTGCCAGCAGCTTAGGGGGGCGAGGCAATGAGCAGTTCTTC. This sequence encodes CASSLGGRGNEQFF.

The rearrangement uses TRBV10-1 and TRBJ2-7, with unresolved D. Germline CDR1 and CDR2: WNHNN and SYGVQD (reference sequence). The CDR3 runs 12 residues. The V end lost 3 bases, the J end lost 2 bases, and 5 bases lay between the germline ends. The CDR3 sequence: CASSDQAYEQYF. The CDR3 nucleotides read TGCGCCAGCAGTGACCAGGCCTACGAGCAGTACTTC.